This T cell receptor beta chain was sequenced during a study of T cell responses to AZD1222 COVID-19 vaccine. Across the whole study: Some second doses came at about 4 weeks and others at about 12 weeks; these were pooled.

Some clones are missing from TCRdb's copy, which holds only in-frame ones; the method was immunoSEQ multiplex PCR. This sample has about 130,000 clones, with 90% found just once. The CDR3 has 16 residues. Per germline, CDR1 MNHEY and CDR2 SMNVEV (reference sequence). V was clipped by 0 bases and J by 2 bases, with 14 bases between them. Study observations and caveats: Elevations in Spike-specific TCR breadth and depth followed administration of two AZD1222 doses. The peak T cell response came first, and repertoires were sampled only after it.

This clone was recorded once. The antigen remains unidentified. The sequence was obtained from an adult in good health. Source: peripheral blood, taken on day 0 of AZD1222 vaccination. The V and J genes are TRBV27 and TRBJ2-7, with TRBD1 as a possible D gene (5 bases). In DNA, the CDR3 is TGTGCCAGCAGTTTATCGGAAACCACAGGTACCTACGAGCAGTACTTC. Translated, it gives CASSLSETTGTYEQYF.